What follows are 7 T cell receptor beta chains derived from one specimen sequenced in a study of CD8+ T cells in alopecia areata. Documented treatment: oral pan-JAK inhibitor, 5-10 mg twice daily. Reverse transcribed after extraction, RNA yielded cDNA as the sequencing template. Data came from immunoSEQ multiplex PCR; TCRdb stores just in-frame clones and leaves some out. The sample has about 100,000 clones; approximately 63% are singletons. Sequences were derived from CD8+ T cells sorted from blood, sampled between weeks 55 and 70, from a patient treated with tofacitinib. All receptors derive from a human donor with alopecia areata.

The gene calls are TRBV14 and TRBJ2-3, with D uncertain. CDR1 SGHDN and CDR2 FVKESK come from the germline V gene. The CDR3 runs to 12 residues. Trimming left V 3 bases short and J 3 bases short, with 4 bases between. CDR3 loop: CASSHPTDTQYF. For the CDR3, the DNA is TGTGCCAGCAGCCACCCTACAGATACGCAGTATTTT.

This rearrangement joins TRBV30 to TRBJ1-4, with 7 nucleotides matching TRBD1. Germline assignment: CDR1 GTSNPN and CDR2 SVGIG (reference sequence). Trimming cost V 0 bases and J 5 bases; bases outside gene matches: 6. The CDR3 runs 15 residues. CDR3 amino acids: CAWSVASRGNEKLFF. The CDR3 bases are TGTGCCTGGAGTGTAGCTTCCAGGGGGAATGAAAAACTGTTTTTT.

The genes are TRBV29-1 and TRBJ1-5; possible D gene TRBD1, 5 bases. With 3 bases removed from V and 2 bases from J, the gap between germline ends came to 8 bases. CDR1 and CDR2 (germline): SQVTM, ANQGSEA. The CDR3 extends over 13 amino acids. The CDR3 sequence: CSVDGGGNQPQHF. The CDR3, as DNA: TGCAGCGTTGACGGAGGGGGCAATCAGCCCCAGCATTTT.

The rearrangement joins TRBV4-1 to TRBJ1-1; 10 bases are shared with TRBD1. Germline V gene lookup returns CDR1 MGHRA and CDR2 YSYEKL. Unmatched junction bases numbered 9, after V lost 2 bases and J lost 3 bases. The length of the CDR3 is 17 residues. The CDR3 DNA follows: TGCGCCAGCAGCCAATTTATCGGGGACAGGGGAGACACTGAAGCTTTCTTT. Protein product: CASSQFIGDRGDTEAFF.

V is TRBV18 and J is TRBJ1-2; 9 bases line up with TRBD1. The trim removed 0 bases at V and 4 bases at J, leaving 9 bases unmatched. The CDR3 contains 17 residues. Germline CDR1 KGHSH, CDR2 LQKENI. The DNA of the CDR3 is TGTGCCAGCTCACCACCCCCTTGGACAGGGGCGACCTATGGCTACACCTTC. Translated, it gives CASSPPPWTGATYGYTF.

The genes are TRBV30 and TRBJ2-5, with D perhaps TRBD1 (5 bases). Germline CDR1 reads GTSNPN; CDR2 reads SVGIG (reference sequence). Trimming left V 0 bases short and J 5 bases short, with 13 bases between. The CDR3 covers 14 residues. The CDR3 loop is CAWSVGQGVETQYF. CDR3 sequence (DNA): TGTGCCTGGAGTGTGGGGCAGGGTGTGGAGACCCAGTACTTC.

This sequence joins TRBV27 and TRBJ2-5; weak D call: TRBD2 (5 bases). Trimming left V 0 bases short and J 5 bases short, with 13 bases between. The length of the CDR3 is 15 residues. Germline V gives CDR1 MNHEY, CDR2 SMNVEV (reference sequence). This CDR3 is CASSLSSRAGETQYF. The CDR3 coding sequence is TGTGCCAGCAGTTTATCGTCGCGGGCCGGGGAGACCCAGTACTTC.